Included here is one T cell receptor (beta chain) sequence, with context. Primers used in a second PCR of roughly 6 to 12 cycles were a sample-barcoded 5' primer and a J-beta primer mix. TCRdb processed the 5' RACE reads anew with MiXCR; each CDR3 protein has one entry. Among around 1,800,000 distinct CDR3 sequences listed, approximately 40% were seen once. This sample was taken from a study of blood T cells in healthy people across ages. This CDR3 comprises 14 residues. With 10 bases clipped from V and 11 bases from J, the junction kept 18 bases outside the gene matches. The specimen was blood. The chain couples TRBV12-3 or TRBV12-4 to TRBJ2-3; 7 positions match TRBD1. The receptor's source is a human donor in good health. DNA of the CDR3: TGTGCCATCGCCGGGACAGTGCGCACAGATGTGCAGTATTTT. Encoded protein: CAIAGTVRTDVQYF.